A selection of T cell receptor beta chains follows, all from one sample in a study of CD8 T cells in ankylosing spondylitis. One entry per CDR3 protein, called by TCRdb with MiXCR from the 5' RACE reads. The table shows about 800,000 distinct CDR3 sequences, with roughly 12% occurring only once. The sequenced sample was blood, either unsorted or a sorted T cell fraction (not recorded which). These receptors were obtained from a male donor with ankylosing spondylitis. The CDR3 runs from the conserved cysteine through the conserved F or W. D genes are given only for firm matches. Size values are once, few and many counts, or a class for expanded clones, and some rows have none.

j_call d_call v_call cdr3_length clone_size cdr3_nt cdr3_aa
TRBJ2-7 TRBD2 TRBV20-1 15 few TGCAGTGCTAGAGATGCGGGAGGATACGTAGACGAGCAGTACTTC CSARDAGGYVDEQYF
TRBJ2-3 TRBD2 TRBV5-1 14 - TGCGCCAGCGGGGGCCTAGCGGGGGGAGATACGCAGTATTTT CASGGLAGGDTQYF
TRBJ2-6 - TRBV5-1 14 few TGCGCCAGCACCGAAGTGCGTGGGGCCAACGTCCTGACTTTC CASTEVRGANVLTF
TRBJ2-7 - TRBV28 16 few TGTGCCAGCAGTTCTCCCTCGGGGGCGTTAAGGGTCGAGCAGTACTTC CASSSPSGALRVEQYF
TRBJ2-1 - TRBV20-1 16 few TGCAGTGCTAGCCCCGTTTCGGGAGTACAGTGGAATGAGCAGTTCTTC CSASPVSGVQWNEQFF
TRBJ2-1 - TRBV7-9 17 - TGTGCCAGCAGCTTAGGGGGGCTGGGCCACGGACGGAATGAGCAGTTCTTC CASSLGGLGHGRNEQFF
TRBJ1-2 TRBD1 TRBV5-6 13 - TGTGCCAGCAGCTTGTGGGGGACAGATGGCTACACCTTC CASSLWGTDGYTF
TRBJ2-7 - TRBV20-1 13 few TGCAGTGCTACCAGAGGCAGCTCCTACGAGCAGTACTTC CSATRGSSYEQYF
TRBJ1-1 - TRBV6-1 15 - TGTGCCAGCAGTGATCAGGGGCAGGGGAACACTGAAGCTTTCTTT CASSDQGQGNTEAFF
TRBJ1-1 - TRBV20-1 13 many TGCAGTGCTACAATGGGGGCGAACACTGAAGCTTTCTTT CSATMGANTEAFF
TRBJ2-7 - TRBV2 11 - TGTGCCAGCACCATTACCTACGAGCAGTACTTC CASTITYEQYF
TRBJ2-7 - TRBV7-2 13 - TGTGCCAGCAGCTTCAGGGTTCCCATCGAGCAGTACTTC CASSFRVPIEQYF